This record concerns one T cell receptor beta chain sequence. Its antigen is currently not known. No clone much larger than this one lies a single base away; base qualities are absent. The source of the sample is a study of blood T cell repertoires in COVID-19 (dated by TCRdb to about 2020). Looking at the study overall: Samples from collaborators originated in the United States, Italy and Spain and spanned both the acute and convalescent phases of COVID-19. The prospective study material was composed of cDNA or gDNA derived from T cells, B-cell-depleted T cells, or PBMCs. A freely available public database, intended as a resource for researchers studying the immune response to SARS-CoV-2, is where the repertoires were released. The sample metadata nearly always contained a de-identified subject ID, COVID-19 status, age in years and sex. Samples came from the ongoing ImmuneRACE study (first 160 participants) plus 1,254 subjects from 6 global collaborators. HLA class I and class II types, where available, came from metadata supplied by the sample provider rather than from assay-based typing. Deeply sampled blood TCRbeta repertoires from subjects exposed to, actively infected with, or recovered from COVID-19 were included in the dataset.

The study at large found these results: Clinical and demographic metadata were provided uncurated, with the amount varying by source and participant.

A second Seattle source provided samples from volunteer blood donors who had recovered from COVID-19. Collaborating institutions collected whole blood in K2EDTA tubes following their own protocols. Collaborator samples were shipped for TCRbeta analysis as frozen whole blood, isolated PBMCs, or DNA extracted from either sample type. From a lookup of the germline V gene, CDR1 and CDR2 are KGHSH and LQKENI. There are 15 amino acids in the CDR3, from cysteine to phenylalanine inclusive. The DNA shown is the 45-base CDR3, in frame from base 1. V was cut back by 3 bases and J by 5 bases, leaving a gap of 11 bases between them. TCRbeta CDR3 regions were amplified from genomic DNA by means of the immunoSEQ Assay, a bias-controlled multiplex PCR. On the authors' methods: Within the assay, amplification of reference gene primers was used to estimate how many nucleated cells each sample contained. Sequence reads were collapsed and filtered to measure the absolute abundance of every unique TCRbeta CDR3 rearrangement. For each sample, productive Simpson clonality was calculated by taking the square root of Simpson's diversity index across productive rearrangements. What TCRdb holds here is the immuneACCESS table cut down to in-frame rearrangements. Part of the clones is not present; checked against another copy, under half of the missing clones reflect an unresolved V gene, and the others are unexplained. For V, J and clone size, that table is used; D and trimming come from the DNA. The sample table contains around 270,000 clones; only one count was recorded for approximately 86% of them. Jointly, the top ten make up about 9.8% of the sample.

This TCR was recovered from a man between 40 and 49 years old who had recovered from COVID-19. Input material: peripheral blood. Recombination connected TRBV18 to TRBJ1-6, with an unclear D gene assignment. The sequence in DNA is TGTGCCAGCTCACCCGGGGAGCGGAATAATTCACCCCTCCACTTT. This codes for CASSPGERNNSPLHF.